This TCR beta chain was captured in a study of blood T cell repertoires in COVID-19. The germline CDR1 and CDR2 sequences are LNHNV and YYDKDF (reference sequence). The CDR3 is 14 residues long. The V gene lost 3 bases and the J gene lost 0 bases, with 6 bases spanning the gap. Sequencing used immunoSEQ multiplex PCR; TCRdb keeps in-frame clones, though not all of them. The repertoire consists of 350,000 to 450,000 clones, with approximately 90% occurring once and the leading ten covering roughly 1.6%. The chain is built from TRBV15 and TRBJ1-5; D is possibly TRBD1 (5 bases). The TCR comes from a woman aged 40-49 years with COVID-19, enrolled during active disease. Sequencing input: peripheral blood. CDR3 sequence reads: CATSSQGSNQPQHF. The CDR3 coding sequence is TGTGCCACCAGCAGTCAGGGTAGCAATCAGCCCCAGCATTTT. Variable domain in full (rest from reference TRBV15 and TRBJ1-5): DAMVIQNPRYQVTQFGKPVTLSCSQTLNHNVMYWYQQKSSQAPKLLFHYYDKDFNNEADTPDNFQSRRPNTSFCFLDIRSPGLGDTAMYLCATSSQGSNQPQHFGDGTRLSIL.